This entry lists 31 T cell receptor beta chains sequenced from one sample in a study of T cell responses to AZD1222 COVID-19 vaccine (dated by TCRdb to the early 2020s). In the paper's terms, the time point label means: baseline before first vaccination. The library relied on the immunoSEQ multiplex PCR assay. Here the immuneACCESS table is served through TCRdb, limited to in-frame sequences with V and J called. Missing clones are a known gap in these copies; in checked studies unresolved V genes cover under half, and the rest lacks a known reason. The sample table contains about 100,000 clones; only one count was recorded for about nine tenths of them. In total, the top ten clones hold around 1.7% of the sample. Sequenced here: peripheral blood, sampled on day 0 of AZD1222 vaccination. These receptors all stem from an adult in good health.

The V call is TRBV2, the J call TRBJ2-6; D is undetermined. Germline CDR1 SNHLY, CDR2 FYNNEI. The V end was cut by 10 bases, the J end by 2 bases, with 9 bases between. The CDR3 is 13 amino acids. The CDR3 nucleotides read TGTGCCACCAAGGGAACTGGGGCCAACGTCCTGACTTTC. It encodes CATKGTGANVLTF.

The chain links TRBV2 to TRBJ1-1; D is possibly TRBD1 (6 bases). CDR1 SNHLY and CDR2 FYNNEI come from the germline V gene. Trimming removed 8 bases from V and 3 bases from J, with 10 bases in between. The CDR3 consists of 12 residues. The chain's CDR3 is CASWGLDTEAFF. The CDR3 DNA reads TGTGCCAGCTGGGGGCTGGACACTGAAGCTTTCTTT.

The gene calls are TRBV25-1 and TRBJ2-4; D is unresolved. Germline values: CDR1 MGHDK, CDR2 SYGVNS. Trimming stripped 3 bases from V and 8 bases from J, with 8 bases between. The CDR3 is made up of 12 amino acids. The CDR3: CASSEVGDIQYF. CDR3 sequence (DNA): TGTGCCAGCAGTGAGGTGGGTGACATTCAGTACTTC.

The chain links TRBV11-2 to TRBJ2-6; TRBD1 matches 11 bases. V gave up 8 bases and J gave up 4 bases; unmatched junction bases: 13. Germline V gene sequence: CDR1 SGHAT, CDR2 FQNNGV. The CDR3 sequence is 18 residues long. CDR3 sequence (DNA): TGTGCCAGCCCAGTAAGCGGACAGGGGGCTGGAGGGGCCAACGTCCTGACTTTC. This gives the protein CASPVSGQGAGGANVLTF.

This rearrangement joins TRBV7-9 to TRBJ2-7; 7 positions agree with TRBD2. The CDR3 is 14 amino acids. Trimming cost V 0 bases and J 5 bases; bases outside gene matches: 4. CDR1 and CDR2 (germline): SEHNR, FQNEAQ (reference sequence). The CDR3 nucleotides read TGTGCCAGCAGCTTAGCGCGGGGGAGGGACGAGCAGTACTTC. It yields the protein CASSLARGRDEQYF.

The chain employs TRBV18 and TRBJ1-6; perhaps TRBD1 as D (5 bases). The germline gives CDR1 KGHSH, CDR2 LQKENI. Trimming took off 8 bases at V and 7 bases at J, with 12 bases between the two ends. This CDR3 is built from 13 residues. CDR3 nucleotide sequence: TGTGCCAGCGCCGGGACGGTCAATTCACCCCTCCACTTT. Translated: CASAGTVNSPLHF.

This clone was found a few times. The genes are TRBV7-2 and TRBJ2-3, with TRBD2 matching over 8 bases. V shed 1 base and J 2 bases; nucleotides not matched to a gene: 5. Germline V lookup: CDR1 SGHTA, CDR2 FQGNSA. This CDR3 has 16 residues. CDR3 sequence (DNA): TGTGCCAGCAGCTTAGTAGGTAGCGGGAACACAGATACGCAGTATTTT. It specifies CASSLVGSGNTDTQYF.

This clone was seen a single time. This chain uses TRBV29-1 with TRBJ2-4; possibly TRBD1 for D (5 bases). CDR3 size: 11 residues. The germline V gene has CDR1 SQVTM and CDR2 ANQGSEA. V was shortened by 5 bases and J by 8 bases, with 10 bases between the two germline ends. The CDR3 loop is CSVRQSDIQYF. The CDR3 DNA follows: TGCAGCGTTCGACAGTCTGACATTCAGTACTTC.

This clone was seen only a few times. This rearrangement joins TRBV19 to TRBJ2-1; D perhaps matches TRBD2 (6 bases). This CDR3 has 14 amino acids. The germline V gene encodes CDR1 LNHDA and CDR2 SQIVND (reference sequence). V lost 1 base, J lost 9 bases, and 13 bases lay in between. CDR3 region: CASSIGVRDSEQFF. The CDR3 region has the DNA TGTGCCAGTAGTATAGGTGTGCGGGATAGTGAGCAGTTCTTC.

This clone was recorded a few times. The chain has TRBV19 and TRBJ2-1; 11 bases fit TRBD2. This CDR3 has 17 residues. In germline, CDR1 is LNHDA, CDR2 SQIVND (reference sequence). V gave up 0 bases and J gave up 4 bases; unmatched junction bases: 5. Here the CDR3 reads CASSIEGLAGGYNEQFF. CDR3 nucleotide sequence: TGTGCCAGTAGTATAGAAGGCCTAGCGGGAGGATACAATGAGCAGTTCTTC.

For the CDR3, the DNA is TGTGCCAGCAGTGGTACATTGTCGACCTACAATGAGCAGTTCTTC. This codes for CASSGTLSTYNEQFF. V usage is TRBV2 and J usage is TRBJ2-1, with unresolved D. V lost 4 bases and J lost 2, with 12 bases in between. Germline CDR1 reads SNHLY; CDR2 reads FYNNEI. CDR3 size: 15 residues. The full variable domain, with the rest looked up from reference TRBV2 and TRBJ2-1, is EPEVTQTPSHQVTQMGQEVILRCVPISNHLYFYWYRQILGQKVEFLVSFYNNEISEKSEIFDDQFSVERPDGSNFTLKIRSTKLEDSAMYFCASSGTLSTYNEQFFGPGTRLTVL.

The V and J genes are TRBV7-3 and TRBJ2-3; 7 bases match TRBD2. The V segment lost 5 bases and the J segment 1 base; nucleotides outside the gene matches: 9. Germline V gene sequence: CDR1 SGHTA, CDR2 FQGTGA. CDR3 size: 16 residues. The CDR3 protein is CASSPAGGSGTDTQYF. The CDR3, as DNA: TGTGCCAGCAGCCCCGCGGGCGGGAGTGGCACAGATACGCAGTATTTT.

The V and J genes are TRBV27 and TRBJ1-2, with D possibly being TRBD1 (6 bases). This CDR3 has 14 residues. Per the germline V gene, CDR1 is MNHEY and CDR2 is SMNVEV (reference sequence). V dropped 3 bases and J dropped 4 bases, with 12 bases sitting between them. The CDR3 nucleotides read TGTGCCAGCAGTTTTACAGGGTCTATCTATGGCTACACCTTC. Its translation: CASSFTGSIYGYTF.

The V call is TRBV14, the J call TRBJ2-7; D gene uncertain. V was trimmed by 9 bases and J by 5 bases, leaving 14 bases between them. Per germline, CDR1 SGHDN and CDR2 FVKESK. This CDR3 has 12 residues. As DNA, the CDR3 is TGTGCCAGTGGGAAGTGGGGAAACGAGCAGTACTTC. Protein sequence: CASGKWGNEQYF.

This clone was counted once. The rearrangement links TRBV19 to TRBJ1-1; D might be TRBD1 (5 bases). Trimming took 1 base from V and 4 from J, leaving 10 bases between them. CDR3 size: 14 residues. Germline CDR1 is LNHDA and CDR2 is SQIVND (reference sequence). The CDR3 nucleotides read TGTGCCAGTAGTATAGGGGGCGCGCCCACTGAAGCTTTCTTT. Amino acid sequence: CASSIGGAPTEAFF. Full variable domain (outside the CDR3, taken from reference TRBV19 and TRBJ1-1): DGGITQSPKYLFRKEGQNVTLSCEQNLNHDAMYWYRQDPGQGLRLIYYSQIVNDFQKGDIAEGYSVSREKKESFPLTVTSAQKNPTAFYLCASSIGGAPTEAFFGQGTRLTVV.

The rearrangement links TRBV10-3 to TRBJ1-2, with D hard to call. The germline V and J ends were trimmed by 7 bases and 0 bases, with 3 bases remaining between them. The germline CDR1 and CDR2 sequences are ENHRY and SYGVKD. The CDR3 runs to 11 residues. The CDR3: CAITSNYGYTF. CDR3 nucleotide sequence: TGTGCCATCACATCTAACTATGGCTACACCTTC.

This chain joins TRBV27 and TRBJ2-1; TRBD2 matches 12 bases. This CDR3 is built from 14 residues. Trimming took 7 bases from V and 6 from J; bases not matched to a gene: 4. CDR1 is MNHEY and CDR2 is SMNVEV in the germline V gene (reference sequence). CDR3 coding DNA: TGTGCCAGCAAACTAGCGGGAGGAACCAATGAGCAGTTCTTC. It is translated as CASKLAGGTNEQFF.

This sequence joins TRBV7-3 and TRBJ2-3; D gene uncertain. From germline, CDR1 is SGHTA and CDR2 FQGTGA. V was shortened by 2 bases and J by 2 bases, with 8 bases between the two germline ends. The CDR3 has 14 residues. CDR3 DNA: TGTGCCAGCAGCTTATCACATACCACAGATACGCAGTATTTT. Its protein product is CASSLSHTTDTQYF.

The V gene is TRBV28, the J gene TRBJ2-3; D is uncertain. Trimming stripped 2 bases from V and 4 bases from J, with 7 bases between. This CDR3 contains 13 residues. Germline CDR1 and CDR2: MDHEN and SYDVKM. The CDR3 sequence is CASSLAGADTQYF. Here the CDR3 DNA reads TGTGCCAGCAGTTTAGCCGGTGCAGATACGCAGTATTTT.

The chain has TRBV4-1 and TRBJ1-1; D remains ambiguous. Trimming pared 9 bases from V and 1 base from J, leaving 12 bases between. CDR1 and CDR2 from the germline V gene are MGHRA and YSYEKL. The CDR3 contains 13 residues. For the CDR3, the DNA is TGCGCCAGTAGAGCCCCCCAGAACACTGAAGCTTTCTTT. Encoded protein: CASRAPQNTEAFF.

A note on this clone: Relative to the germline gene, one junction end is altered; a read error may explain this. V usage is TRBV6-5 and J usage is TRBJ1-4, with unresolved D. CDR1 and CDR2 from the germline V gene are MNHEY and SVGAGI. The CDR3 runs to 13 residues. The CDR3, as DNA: TGTGCCAGCAGTGACTCGACGCGTGAAAAACTGTTTTTT. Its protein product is CASSDSTREKLFF.

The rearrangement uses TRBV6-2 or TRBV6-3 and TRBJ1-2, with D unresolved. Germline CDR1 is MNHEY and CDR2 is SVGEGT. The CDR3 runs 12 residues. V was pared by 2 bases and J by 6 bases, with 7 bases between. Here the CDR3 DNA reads TGTGCCAGCAGTTACAGGGAGGATGGCTACACCTTC. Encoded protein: CASSYREDGYTF.

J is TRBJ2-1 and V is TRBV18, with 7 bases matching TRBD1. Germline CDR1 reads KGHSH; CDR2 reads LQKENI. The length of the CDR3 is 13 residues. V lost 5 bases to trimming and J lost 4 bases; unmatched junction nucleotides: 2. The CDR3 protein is CASSVTGYNEQFF. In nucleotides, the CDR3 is TGTGCCAGCTCAGTGACAGGGTACAATGAGCAGTTCTTC.

The CDR3 nucleotides read TGTGCCAGCTCACCCTCGGACAGGGGGCCTCAGCCCCAGCATTTT. Translating it yields CASSPSDRGPQPQHF. The V call is TRBV18, the J call TRBJ1-5, with 11 bases identical to TRBD1. The CDR3 covers 15 residues. Trimming took 3 bases from V and 6 from J; bases not matched to a gene: 4. Germline lookup yields CDR1 KGHSH and CDR2 LQKENI.

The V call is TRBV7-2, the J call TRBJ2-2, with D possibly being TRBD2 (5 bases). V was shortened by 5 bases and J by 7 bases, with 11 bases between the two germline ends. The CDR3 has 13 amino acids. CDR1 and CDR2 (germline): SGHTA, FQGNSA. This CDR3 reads CASSLRSGGELFF. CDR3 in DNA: TGTGCCAGCAGCCTTAGAAGCGGCGGGGAGCTGTTTTTT.

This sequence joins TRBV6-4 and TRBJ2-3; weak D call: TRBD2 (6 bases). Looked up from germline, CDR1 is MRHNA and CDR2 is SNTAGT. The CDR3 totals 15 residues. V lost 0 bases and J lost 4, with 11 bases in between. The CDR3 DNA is TGTGCCAGCAGTGACTCAGCGGGCCGTGCAGATACGCAGTATTTT. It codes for CASSDSAGRADTQYF.

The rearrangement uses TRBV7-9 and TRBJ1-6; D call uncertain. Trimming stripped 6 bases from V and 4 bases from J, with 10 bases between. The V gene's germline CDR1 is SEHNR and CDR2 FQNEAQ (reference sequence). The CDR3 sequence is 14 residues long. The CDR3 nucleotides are TGTGCCAGCAGTAAAACAGATTATAATTCACCCCTCCACTTT. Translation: CASSKTDYNSPLHF. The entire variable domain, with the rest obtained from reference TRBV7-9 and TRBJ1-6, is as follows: DTGVSQNPRHKITKRGQNVTFRCDPISEHNRLYWYRQTLGQGPEFLTYFQNEAQLEKSRLLSDRFSAERPKGSFSTLEIQRTEQGDSAMYLCASSKTDYNSPLHFGNGTRLTVT.

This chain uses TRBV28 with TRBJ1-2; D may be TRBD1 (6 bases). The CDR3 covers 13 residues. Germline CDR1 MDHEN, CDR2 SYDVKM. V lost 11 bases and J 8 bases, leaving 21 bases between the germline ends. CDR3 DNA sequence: TGTGCCGCAATACCCGCCGGGACATTCGGCTACACCTTC. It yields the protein CAAIPAGTFGYTF.

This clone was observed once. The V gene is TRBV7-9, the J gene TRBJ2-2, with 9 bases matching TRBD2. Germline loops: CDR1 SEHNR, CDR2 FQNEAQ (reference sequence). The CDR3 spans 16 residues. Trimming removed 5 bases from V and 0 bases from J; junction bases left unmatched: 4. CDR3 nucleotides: TGTGCCAGCAGCCATAGACTAGCGGCGAACACCGGGGAGCTGTTTTTT. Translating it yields CASSHRLAANTGELFF.

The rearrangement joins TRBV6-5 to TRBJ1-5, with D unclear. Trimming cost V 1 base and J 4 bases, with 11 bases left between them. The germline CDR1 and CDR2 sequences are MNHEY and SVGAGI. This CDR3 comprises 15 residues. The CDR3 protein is CASSYLPGLNQPQHF. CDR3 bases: TGTGCCAGCAGTTACTTGCCGGGATTAAATCAGCCCCAGCATTTT.

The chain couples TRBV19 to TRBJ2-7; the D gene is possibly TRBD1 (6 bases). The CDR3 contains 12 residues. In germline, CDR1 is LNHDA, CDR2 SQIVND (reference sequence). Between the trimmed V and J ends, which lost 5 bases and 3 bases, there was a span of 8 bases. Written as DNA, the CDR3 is TGTGCCAGTAGTGACAGGAACTACGAGCAGTACTTC. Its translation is CASSDRNYEQYF.